This T cell receptor (beta chain) was captured in a study of T-cell memory formation after mild COVID-19. From the 5' RACE reads, TCRdb called clonotypes with MiXCR, one entry per CDR3 protein. In the table there are around 370,000 distinct CDR3 sequences, about 21% of which are singletons. Germline V CDR1 and CDR2: MNHEY, SVGAGI. V gave up 6 bases and J gave up 1 base, with 12 bases separating them. The CDR3 is 14 amino acids. The rearrangement uses TRBV6-5 and TRBJ1-1; possible D gene TRBD1, 6 bases. Sequenced sample: PBMCs or a T cell subset sorted from them (not recorded which). This receptor was taken from an adult woman who had mild COVID-19 (a few samples of this study predate the infection). Cell type and time point are not known. CDR3 nucleotides: TGTGCCAGCAGAATAACAGGGCCGAACACTGAAGCTTTCTTT. This encodes CASRITGPNTEAFF.